This entry is about one TCR beta chain. The V gene's germline CDR1 is LGHDT and CDR2 YNNKEL (reference sequence). This CDR3 region has 16 residues. The J segment lost 5 bases and the V segment lost 5 bases, leaving 10 bases of the junction unmatched. This sample was included in a study of T-cell reconstitution after alpha-beta-depleted transplantation in children. Unique molecular identifiers tagged the TCRbeta library. TCRdb independently ran MiXCR on the PCR reads; one entry per CDR3 protein. The sample consists of 100,000 to 150,000 distinct CDR3 sequences, roughly 24% of them appearing once. This clonotype was sampled from a male patient between 2 and 10 years old who had a stem cell transplant for chronic granulomatous disease, so the T cells may come from the graft donor. The sequences come from PBMCs, mostly from graft donor cells, collected 180 days after TCRalphabeta/CD19-depleted stem cell transplant. The gene calls are TRBV3-1 and TRBJ2-1; 9 nucleotides match TRBD2. CDR3 in amino acids: CASSFHSGRRNNEQFF. The CDR3 DNA is TGTGCCAGCAGCTTCCATAGCGGGAGAAGGAACAATGAGCAGTTCTTC.